This T cell receptor beta chain was profiled in a study of blood T cell repertoires in COVID-19. Germline V gives CDR1 LNHDA, CDR2 SQIVND (reference sequence). V lost 3 bases, J lost 0 bases, and 11 bases lay in between. The CDR3 has 15 residues. Libraries were prepared by immunoSEQ multiplex PCR; TCRdb keeps only in-frame clonotypes and omits some of them. Found here are a few hundred thousand clones, less than 90% of them singletons; the top ten hold roughly 1%. This chain connects TRBV19 to TRBJ1-2; D is unresolved. The sequencing sample was made of PBMCs or T cells enriched from blood (not recorded which). The source of this sequence is a woman in her twenties or thirties who had recovered from COVID-19. CDR3 in DNA: TGTGCCAGTAGTATCGGGGTTTTGGCTAACTATGGCTACACCTTC. Translating it yields CASSIGVLANYGYTF.